One and the same sample provided the 20 T cell receptor beta chains below, sequenced in a study of T cell clonality in common variable immunodeficiency. Study-level findings and limits: Common variable immunodeficiency TCR beta sequences reportedly had fewer deletions and N-nucleotide insertions.

TCRdb keeps only in-frame clones here, not all; method: immunoSEQ multiplex PCR. This set yields around 21,000 clones and no singletons; the top ten hold roughly 2.7%. No antigen is known for these receptors. Sequenced sample: peripheral blood mononuclear cells. The receptors stem from a human donor with common variable immunodeficiency.

As regards this clone: The CDR3 goes on 3 residues after the read ends, and that part is filled in from the germline J gene. The chain couples TRBV2 to TRBJ1-5; no firm D call. The CDR3 has 14 residues. V was trimmed by 1 base and J by 3 bases, leaving 7 bases between them. Germline CDR1 and CDR2: SNHLY and FYNNEI. CDR3 bases read: TGTGCCAGCAGTGAAGGGCAAAACAATCAGCCC. This translates into CASSEGQNNQP. The entire CDR3 protein is CASSEGQNNQPQHF.

This clone was detected ten times or more. The missing CDR3 end, 3 residues past where the read stops, is filled in from the germline J gene. The chain carries TRBV5-1 and TRBJ1-6, with TRBD1 matching over 7 bases. Germline CDR1 reads SGHRS; CDR2 reads YFSETQ. This CDR3 has 18 amino acids. Unmatched junction bases numbered 8, after V lost 2 bases and J lost 0 bases. CDR3 residues: CASSFSGGSSSYNSPLHF. CDR3 DNA (partial): TGCGCCAGCAGCTTCTCAGGGGGTTCCAGCTCCTATAATTCACCC.

The sample holds a few counts of this clone. The read finishes 3 residues shy of the CDR3 end, and the germline J gene is used to complete it. This chain uses TRBV30 with TRBJ1-1, with TRBD1 identical over 8 bases. From germline, CDR1 is GTSNPN and CDR2 SVGIG (reference sequence). The CDR3 is made up of 11 amino acids. The CDR3 bases that were read are TGTGCCTGGAGCGGACAGGGAGAA. Encoded protein: CAWSGQGE. The whole CDR3 reads CAWSGQGEAFF. The full variable domain, in which reference TRBV30 and TRBJ1-1 provide the parts outside the CDR3, is SQTIHQWPATLVQPVGSPLSLECTVEGTSNPNLYWYRQAAGRGLQLLFYSVGIGQISSEVPQNLSASRPQDRQFILSSKKLLLSDSGFYLCAWSGQGEAFFGQGTRLTVV.

By its share, this clone is medium-sized. The read terminates 3 residues before the CDR3 end, so the remaining end is supplied by the germline J gene. The chain is built from TRBV10-3 and TRBJ2-2; D uncertain. The CDR3 has 13 residues. V dropped 7 bases and J dropped 0 bases, with 6 bases sitting between them. The germline gives CDR1 ENHRY, CDR2 SYGVKD. This CDR3 reads CAITEANTGELFF. The sequenced part of the CDR3 DNA is TGTGCCATCACCGAGGCGAACACCGGGGAG.

This clone showed up just a few times. Read coverage stops 3 residues before the CDR3 terminus; the germline J gene supplies the remainder. This chain connects TRBV19 to TRBJ2-7; TRBD1 aligns across 8 bases. V lost 5 bases to trimming and J lost 3 bases; unmatched junction nucleotides: 6. The CDR3 sequence is 14 residues long. Germline CDR1 and CDR2: LNHDA and SQIVND (reference sequence). The CDR3 bases that were read are TGTGCCAGTAGTCCCGACAGGGGTTTCTACGAG. Translating it yields CASSPDRGFYE. The full CDR3 is CASSPDRGFYEQYF.

Notes on this clone: The sequence runs out 3 residues before the end of the CDR3; the remainder is reconstructed from the germline J gene. This chain joins TRBV2 and TRBJ2-3; TRBD2 matches 11 bases. This CDR3 region has 18 residues. CDR1 SNHLY and CDR2 FYNNEI come from the germline V gene. V lost 3 bases, J lost 6 bases, and 14 bases stayed unmatched. CDR3 loop: CASSDGTSGVYKGDTQYF. Partial CDR3 DNA: TGTGCCAGCAGTGACGGGACTAGCGGAGTCTACAAGGGGGATACG.

This clone has more than one count but fewer than ten. The CDR3 end falls 3 residues outside the read, so it is completed with the germline J gene. The chain links TRBV7-2 to TRBJ2-7; 9 bases line up with TRBD2. The CDR3 covers 15 residues. Germline values: CDR1 SGHTA, CDR2 FQGNSA. Trimming cost V 2 bases and J 3 bases; bases outside gene matches: 5. The CDR3 protein is CASSLSSGRFYEQYF. Incomplete CDR3 DNA: TGTGCCAGCAGCTTAAGCAGCGGGAGGTTCTACGAG.

Comment on this clone: The read ends 3 residues early relative to the CDR3; the germline J gene fills the gap. V is TRBV7-9 and J is TRBJ1-4; maybe TRBD1 (6 bases). Per the germline V gene, CDR1 is SEHNR and CDR2 is FQNEAQ (reference sequence). This CDR3 contains 15 residues. Trimming took off 5 bases at V and 0 bases at J, with 10 bases between the two ends. This chain's CDR3 is CASSATGTTNEKLFF. Partial CDR3 DNA: TGTGCCAGCAGCGCCACAGGGACAACTAATGAAAAA.

Comments on this clone: The read comes to an end 3 residues before the CDR3 does, leaving the germline J gene to fill in the end. The chain has TRBV7-3 and TRBJ2-1; 13 bases agree with TRBD2. The V gene end was trimmed by 5 bases and the J gene end by 4 bases; junction bases not matched to a gene: 5. From germline, CDR1 is SGHTA and CDR2 FQGTGA. This CDR3 spans 16 amino acids. Partial CDR3 DNA: TGTGCCAGCAGCCTCGGGACTAGCGGGATTTACAATGAG. This translates into CASSLGTSGIYNE. The full CDR3 protein is CASSLGTSGIYNEQFF.

There are a few counts of this clone. The read gets to within 3 residues of the CDR3 end, and the germline J gene fills in the rest. V and J are TRBV7-9 and TRBJ1-1; TRBD1 matches 7 bases. This CDR3 has 12 amino acids. Trimming cost V 5 bases and J 7 bases; bases outside gene matches: 4. Germline-derived CDR1 and CDR2 are SEHNR and FQNEAQ (reference sequence). Incomplete CDR3 DNA: TGTGCCAGCAGCGCCGGGACAGTTGAA. This encodes CASSAGTVE. The entire CDR3 protein is CASSAGTVEAFF.

With respect to this clone: The CDR3 end is not reached by the read, which stops 3 residues before it; the germline J gene fills it in. The chain joins TRBV19 to TRBJ2-1, with 10 bases that match TRBD2. Unmatched junction bases numbered 7, after V lost 7 bases and J lost 7 bases. Germline CDR1 is LNHDA and CDR2 is SQIVND (reference sequence). The CDR3 spans 14 residues. The CDR3 here is CASTLAGGRNEQFF. The sequenced part of the CDR3 DNA is TGTGCCAGTACCTTAGCGGGGGGCCGGAATGAG.

This clone was counted only a few times. Read coverage stops 3 residues before the CDR3 terminus; the germline J gene supplies the remainder. The chain employs TRBV7-9 and TRBJ2-3, with D possibly TRBD1 on 5 matching bases. V was pared by 4 bases and J by 5 bases, with 7 bases between. CDR1 and CDR2 (germline): SEHNR, FQNEAQ (reference sequence). The length of the CDR3 is 12 residues. The chain's CDR3 is CASSSGLDTQYF. The part of the CDR3 DNA that was read is TGTGCCAGCAGCTCAGGGTTAGATACG.

There are many counts of this clone. With the read ending 3 residues before the CDR3 end, the germline J gene is used to fill in that end. V gene TRBV20-1 combines with J gene TRBJ1-5; TRBD1 matches 11 bases. Trimming removed 5 bases from V and 7 bases from J; junction bases left unmatched: 4. Germline V lookup: CDR1 DFQATT, CDR2 SNEGSKA (reference sequence). The CDR3 extends over 13 amino acids. The covered CDR3 bases are TGCAGTGCTTGGACAGGGGGCAGGCAGCCC. Translating gives CSAWTGGRQP. The whole CDR3 sequence is CSAWTGGRQPQHF.

CDR3 amino acids: CASSLEPIGSPLHF. The DNA read from the CDR3 is TGTGCCAGCAGCTTAGAGCCGATCGGGTCACCC. This rearrangement joins TRBV7-6 to TRBJ1-6; D is undetermined. The observed sequence ends 3 residues before the CDR3 terminus, with the missing tail filled in from the germline J gene. V was shortened by 1 base and J by 10 bases, with 11 bases between the two germline ends. CDR3 length: 14 amino acids. Germline lookup yields CDR1 SGHVS and CDR2 FNYEAQ.

This clone was seen more than once but under ten times. The read ends 3 residues early relative to the CDR3; the germline J gene fills the gap. V is TRBV19 and J is TRBJ2-7; 10 nucleotides agree with TRBD2. Unmatched junction bases numbered 9, after V lost 7 bases and J lost 0 bases. The CDR3 has 16 amino acids. Per germline, CDR1 LNHDA and CDR2 SQIVND (reference sequence). CDR3 amino acids: CASKASGRPSSYEQYF. The covered CDR3 bases are TGTGCCAGTAAGGCTAGCGGGAGACCCAGCTCCTACGAG. Filled out from reference TRBV19 and TRBJ2-7, the complete variable domain reads DGGITQSPKYLFRKEGQNVTLSCEQNLNHDAMYWYRQDPGQGLRLIYYSQIVNDFQKGDIAEGYSVSREKKESFPLTVTSAQKNPTAFYLCASKASGRPSSYEQYFGPGTRLTVT.

This clone was counted between two and nine times. The CDR3 end lies 3 residues beyond the end of the read and is filled in from the germline J gene. V gene TRBV18 combines with J gene TRBJ1-6, with a weak D call TRBD1 (5 bases). CDR1 KGHSH and CDR2 LQKENI come from the germline V gene. The CDR3 has 16 amino acids. Trimming removed 2 bases from V and 3 bases from J, with 11 bases in between. The CDR3 spells CASSPFGQGYNSPLHF. The sequenced part of the CDR3 DNA is TGTGCCAGCTCACCATTTGGCCAGGGCTATAATTCACCC.

A note on this clone: The junction shows a germline mismatch at one end, possibly a read error. The missing CDR3 end, 3 residues past where the read stops, is filled in from the germline J gene. The chain uses TRBV18 and TRBJ1-1; 7 nucleotides match TRBD1. CDR3 length: 15 amino acids. Germline V gives CDR1 KGHSH, CDR2 LQKENI. CDR3 amino acids: CASSPRQGWGTEAFF. The part of the CDR3 DNA that was read is TGTGCCAGCTCCCCACGACAGGGTTGGGGGACTGAA. The variable domain in full, completed from reference TRBV18 and TRBJ1-1, reads NAGVMQNPRHLVRRRGQEARLRCSPMKGHSHVYWYRQLPEEGLKFMVYLQKENIIDESGMPKERFSAEFPKEGPSILRIQQVVRGDSAAYFCASSPRQGWGTEAFFGQGTRLTVV.

This clone has just a few counts. The CDR3 end lies 3 residues beyond the end of the read and is filled in from the germline J gene. The chain combines TRBV2 with TRBJ2-1; 12 bases match TRBD2. Germline values: CDR1 SNHLY, CDR2 FYNNEI. V shed 5 bases, J shed 7 bases, and the junction held 3 bases outside the gene matches. The CDR3 contains 14 residues. This CDR3 reads CASSPTSGSNEQFF. Partial CDR3 DNA: TGTGCCAGCAGTCCGACTAGCGGGAGTAATGAG. The full variable domain, completed using reference TRBV2 and TRBJ2-1, is EPEVTQTPSHQVTQMGQEVILRCVPISNHLYFYWYRQILGQKVEFLVSFYNNEISEKSEIFDDQFSVERPDGSNFTLKIRSTKLEDSAMYFCASSPTSGSNEQFFGPGTRLTVL.

A note on this clone: The read halts 3 residues ahead of the CDR3 end, with the missing end drawn from the germline J gene. The V gene is TRBV19, the J gene TRBJ2-1; 9 bases match TRBD2. Germline lookup yields CDR1 LNHDA and CDR2 SQIVND (reference sequence). This CDR3 comprises 15 residues. The ends lost 7 bases at V and 9 bases at J; junction bases unmatched: 13. The sequenced CDR3 bases are TGTGCCAGTACCCACGCCGGGACTAGCTTCAGTGAG. Amino acids: CASTHAGTSFSE. The whole CDR3 protein reads CASTHAGTSFSEQFF.

In this sample, this clone turned up a few times. Coverage ceases 3 residues before the CDR3 finishes, and the germline J gene fills in the end. The chain carries TRBV7-3 and TRBJ2-1, with D perhaps TRBD1 (7 bases). Trimming took 5 bases from V and 0 from J, leaving 11 bases between them. The CDR3 runs to 15 residues. CDR1 is SGHTA, CDR2 FQGTGA, per germline. CDR3 bases read: TGTGCCAGCAGCGCGGGACAGACCTCCTACAATGAG. Translating gives CASSAGQTSYNE. The complete CDR3 reads CASSAGQTSYNEQFF.